Shown below are 12 T cell receptor beta chains from a single sample sequenced in a study of response to subunit inactivated influenza vaccine. TCRdb re-called the RT-PCR reads with MiXCR, one entry per CDR3 protein. The sample shows about 500,000 distinct CDR3 sequences, roughly 13% of them seen only once. The sample in question was PBMCs from blood, obtained more than 35 days after vaccination. These receptors were taken from a man aged 50 or older who received an inactivated influenza vaccine.

The V call is TRBV6-1, the J call TRBJ2-1; either TRBD1 or TRBD2 may fit D (5 bases each). V was trimmed by 6 bases and J by 7 bases, leaving 16 bases between them. This CDR3 contains 14 residues. Germline loops: CDR1 MNHNS, CDR2 SASEGT. The CDR3 DNA reads TGTGCCAGCAGGGAAACTGGGGGAAAAAATGAGCAGTTCTTC. Protein sequence: CASRETGGKNEQFF.

There are many counts of this clonotype. This chain connects TRBV27 to TRBJ1-6; D not resolved. The CDR3 runs to 14 residues. CDR1 is MNHEY and CDR2 is SMNVEV in the germline V gene (reference sequence). The V end was cut by 6 bases, the J end by 11 bases, with 17 bases between. CDR3 residues: CASSMTVTRTPLHF. CDR3 in DNA: TGTGCCAGCAGCATGACTGTGACTCGGACACCCCTCCACTTT.

V is TRBV27 and J is TRBJ1-5, with 8 bases that match TRBD1. The CDR3 is 15 amino acids. The germline CDR1 and CDR2 sequences are MNHEY and SMNVEV (reference sequence). Losses at the gene ends were 4 bases for V and 7 bases for J; bases not matched to a gene: 9. The CDR3 here is CASSSGQGRYQPQHF. For the CDR3, the DNA is TGTGCCAGCAGTTCTGGACAGGGACGGTACCAGCCCCAGCATTTT.

The chain carries TRBV7-2 and TRBJ2-4, with D possibly TRBD1 on 6 matching bases. Trimming took 5 bases from V and 1 from J, leaving 15 bases between them. The germline gives CDR1 SGHTA, CDR2 FQGNSA. There are 16 residues in the CDR3. CDR3 amino acids: CASSRGTFSAKNIQYF. Here the CDR3 DNA reads TGTGCCAGCAGCAGGGGGACATTTTCCGCCAAAAACATTCAGTACTTC.

CDR3 sequence reads: CAIGGGSGNTIYF. In DNA form, the CDR3 reads TGTGCCATCGGGGGGGGCTCTGGAAACACCATATATTTT. This chain uses TRBV10-3 with TRBJ1-3, with D possibly TRBD1 on 5 matching bases. Trimming removed 8 bases at V and 0 bases at J, with 8 bases between. Germline V lookup: CDR1 ENHRY, CDR2 SYGVKD. This CDR3 contains 13 residues.

This chain connects TRBV12-3 or TRBV12-4 to TRBJ1-2; D is unclear. This CDR3 is 13 amino acids long. With 3 bases removed from V and 6 bases from J, the gap between germline ends came to 11 bases. The CDR3 loop reads CASSFGLLHGYTF. DNA for the CDR3: TGTGCCAGCAGTTTTGGCCTGCTGCATGGCTACACCTTC.

A few counts support this clonotype. This sequence joins TRBV6-2 or TRBV6-3 and TRBJ2-1, with TRBD1 matching over 9 bases. Germline V gene lookup returns CDR1 MNHEY and CDR2 SVGEGT. CDR3 size: 15 residues. Trimming took 6 bases from V and 4 from J; bases not matched to a gene: 7. The CDR3 DNA is TGTGCCAGCAGATCCAACAGGGGGCTTTACAATGAGCAGTTCTTC. Translation gives CASRSNRGLYNEQFF.

In this sample, this clonotype turned up a few times. This chain joins TRBV4-3 and TRBJ1-1, with D uncertain. The V gene lost 0 bases and the J gene lost 11 bases, with 13 bases spanning the gap. The CDR3 is 13 residues long. Germline V gene data show CDR1 as LGHNA and CDR2 as YSLEER. CDR3 sequence (DNA): TGCGCCAGCAGCCAAGATTTGGGGATGGAGGCTTTCTTT. This translates into CASSQDLGMEAFF.

There are a few counts of this clonotype. The rearrangement links TRBV20-1 to TRBJ1-5; the D is unclear. CDR3 length: 13 amino acids. Germline V CDR1 and CDR2: DFQATT, SNEGSKA (reference sequence). V was pared by 2 bases and J by 4 bases, with 9 bases between. The CDR3 is CSARSYSNQPQHF. The CDR3 DNA is TGCAGTGCTAGATCTTATTCGAATCAGCCCCAGCATTTT.

The chain links TRBV3-1 to TRBJ2-7, with 9 bases matching TRBD1. The germline CDR1 and CDR2 sequences are LGHDT and YNNKEL (reference sequence). V trimming: 0 bases; J trimming: 1 base; junction bases outside the gene matches: 4. This CDR3 is 16 amino acids long. CDR3 sequence: CASSQDMTGGSYEQYF. In nucleotides, the CDR3 is TGTGCCAGCAGCCAAGATATGACAGGGGGATCCTACGAGCAGTACTTC.

This clonotype was counted ten times or more. The rearrangement uses TRBV9 and TRBJ1-1; 9 bases map to TRBD1. CDR1 and CDR2 from the germline V gene are SGDLS and YYNGEE. After removal of 3 bases from V and 7 bases from J, the junction contained 7 bases not matched to a gene. The CDR3 loop spans 14 amino acids. This CDR3 reads CASSGTGGAGEAFF. CDR3 coding DNA: TGTGCCAGCAGCGGAACAGGGGGCGCGGGTGAAGCTTTCTTT.

This clonotype was counted at least ten times. The chain links TRBV5-1 to TRBJ2-7; 12 nucleotides agree with TRBD2. V gave up 1 base and J gave up 8 bases; unmatched junction bases: 13. This CDR3 contains 17 residues. The germline CDR1 and CDR2 sequences are SGHRS and YFSETQ. CDR3 in amino acids: CASSLQASGRAGSQQYF. CDR3 bases: TGCGCCAGCAGCTTGCAGGCTAGCGGGAGGGCCGGTTCCCAGCAGTACTTC.